Listed here is a single TCR beta chain. Its antigen is currently unknown. The record originates from a study of cytomegalovirus exposure and HLA in healthy donors. Turning to the study itself: One earlier analysis, a look at around 170 million T cells, found some 120 million unique TCR beta sequences. Study observations and caveats: In vitro testing confirmed a few CMV-associated chains as specific for CMV antigens. HLA alleles showed associations with 16,951 TCR beta sequences in a later analysis, at a 0.05 false discovery rate. The classifier was said to identify cytomegalovirus status with high specificity and sensitivity.

60 Vbeta and 13 Jbeta primers were used in PCR. Measured with immunoSEQ multiplex PCR; TCRdb has only the in-frame clones, and not every one. The sample has under 100,000 clones, roughly 79% seen once; the top ten hold 5.5% to 7%. Sequenced sample: PBMCs. The clonotype originates from a young man in good health and CMV-seropositive.

The CDR3, as DNA: TGTGCCAGCAGCCAAGGTAGTAGCGGAAACACCGGGGAGCTGTTTTTT. Protein sequence: CASSQGSSGNTGELFF. The chain joins TRBV4-2 to TRBJ2-2, with D perhaps TRBD2 (6 bases). This CDR3 has 16 amino acids. V was shortened by 1 base and J by 2 bases, with 11 bases between the two germline ends. CDR1 is LGHNA and CDR2 is YNFKEQ in the germline V gene.